This T cell receptor beta chain came from a study of blood T cell repertoires in COVID-19. Looking at the study overall: Sources were T cells, B-cell-depleted T cells, or PBMCs; the material itself was cDNA or gDNA.

The trim removed 5 bases at V and 4 bases at J, leaving 6 bases unmatched. Germline V CDR1 and CDR2: LNHDA, SQIVND (reference sequence). The CDR3 covers 16 residues. In the original analysis: Reference gene primers were amplified, and this amplification served to estimate nucleated cell counts. Some clones are missing from TCRdb's copy, which holds only in-frame ones; the method was immunoSEQ multiplex PCR. V and J calls and clone size are as listed in that table; D and trimming were resolved from the DNA. Of roughly 150,000 clones listed, approximately 86% are singletons. This TCR derives from an elderly woman with active or convalescent COVID-19. Sequencing used peripheral blood. The chain couples TRBV19 to TRBJ2-5; TRBD2 aligns across 14 bases. CDR3 residues: CASSLGLAGGPETQYF. The CDR3 region has the DNA TGTGCCAGTAGTCTCGGACTAGCGGGAGGACCAGAGACCCAGTACTTC.